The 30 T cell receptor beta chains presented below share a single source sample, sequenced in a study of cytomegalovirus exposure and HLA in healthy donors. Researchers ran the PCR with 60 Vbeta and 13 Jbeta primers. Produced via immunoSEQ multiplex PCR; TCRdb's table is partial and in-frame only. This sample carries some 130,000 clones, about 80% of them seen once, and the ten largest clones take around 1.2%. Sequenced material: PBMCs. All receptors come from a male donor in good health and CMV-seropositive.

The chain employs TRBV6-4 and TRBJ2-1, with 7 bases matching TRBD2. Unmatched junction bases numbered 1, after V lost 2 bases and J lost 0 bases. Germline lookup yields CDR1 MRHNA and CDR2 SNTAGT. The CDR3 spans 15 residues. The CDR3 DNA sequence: TGTGCCAGCAGTGACAGGGAGGGCTCCTACAATGAGCAGTTCTTC. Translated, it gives CASSDREGSYNEQFF.

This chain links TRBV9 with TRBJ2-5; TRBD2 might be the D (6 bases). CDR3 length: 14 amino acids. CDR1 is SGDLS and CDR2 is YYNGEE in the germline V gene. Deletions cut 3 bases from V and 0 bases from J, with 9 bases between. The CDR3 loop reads CASSGPGDQETQYF. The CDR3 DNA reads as TGTGCCAGCAGCGGCCCGGGGGACCAAGAGACCCAGTACTTC.

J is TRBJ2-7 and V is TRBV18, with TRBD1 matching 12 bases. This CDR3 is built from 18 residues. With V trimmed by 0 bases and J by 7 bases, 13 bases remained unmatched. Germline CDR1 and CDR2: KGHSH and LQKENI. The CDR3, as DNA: TGTGCCAGCTCACCACCAACGGCCCGGGGACAGGGGGCCTGGGAGCAGTACTTC. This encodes CASSPPTARGQGAWEQYF.

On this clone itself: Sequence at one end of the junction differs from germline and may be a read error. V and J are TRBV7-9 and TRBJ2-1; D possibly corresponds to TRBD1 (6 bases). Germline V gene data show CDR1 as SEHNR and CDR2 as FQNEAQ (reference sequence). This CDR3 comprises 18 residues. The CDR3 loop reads CSSSLDDLVTRRGNEQFF. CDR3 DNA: TGTTCCAGCAGCCTAGATGATTTGGTGACTCGAAGGGGGAATGAGCAGTTCTTC.

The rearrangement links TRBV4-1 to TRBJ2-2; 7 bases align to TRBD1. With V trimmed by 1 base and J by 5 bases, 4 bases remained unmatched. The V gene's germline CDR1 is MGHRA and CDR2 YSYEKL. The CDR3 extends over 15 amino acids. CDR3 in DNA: TGCGCCAGCAGCCAAGGGACAGGCGTAACCGGGGAGCTGTTTTTT. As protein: CASSQGTGVTGELFF.

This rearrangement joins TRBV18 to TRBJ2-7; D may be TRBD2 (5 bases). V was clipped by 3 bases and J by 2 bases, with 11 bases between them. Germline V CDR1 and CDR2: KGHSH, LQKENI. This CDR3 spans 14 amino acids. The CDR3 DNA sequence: TGTGCCAGCTCACCTAGCGATAACACCTACGAGCAGTACTTC. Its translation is CASSPSDNTYEQYF.

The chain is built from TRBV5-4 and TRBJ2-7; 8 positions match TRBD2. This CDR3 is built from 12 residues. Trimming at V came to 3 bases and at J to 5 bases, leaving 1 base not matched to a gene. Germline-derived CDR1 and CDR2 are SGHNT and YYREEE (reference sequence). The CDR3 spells CASSWGLDEQYF. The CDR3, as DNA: TGTGCCAGCAGCTGGGGACTAGACGAGCAGTACTTC.

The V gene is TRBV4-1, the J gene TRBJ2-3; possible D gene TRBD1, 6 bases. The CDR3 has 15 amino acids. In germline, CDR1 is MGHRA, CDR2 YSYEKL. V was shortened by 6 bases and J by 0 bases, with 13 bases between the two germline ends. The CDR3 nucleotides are TGCGCCAGCAGTAAGGTGGGGGCTAGCACAGATACGCAGTATTTT. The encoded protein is CASSKVGASTDTQYF.

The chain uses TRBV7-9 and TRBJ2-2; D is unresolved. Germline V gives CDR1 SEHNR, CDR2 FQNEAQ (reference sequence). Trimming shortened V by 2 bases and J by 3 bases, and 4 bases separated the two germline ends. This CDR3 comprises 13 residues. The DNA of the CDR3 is TGTGCCAGCAGCTTAAGAGACACCGGGGAGCTGTTTTTT. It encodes CASSLRDTGELFF.

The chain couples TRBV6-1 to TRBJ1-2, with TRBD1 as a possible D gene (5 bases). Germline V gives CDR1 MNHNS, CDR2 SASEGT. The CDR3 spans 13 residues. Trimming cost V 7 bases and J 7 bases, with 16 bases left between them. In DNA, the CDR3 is TGTGCCAGCATTTTAGGGGATGGGTCTGGCTACACCTTC. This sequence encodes CASILGDGSGYTF.

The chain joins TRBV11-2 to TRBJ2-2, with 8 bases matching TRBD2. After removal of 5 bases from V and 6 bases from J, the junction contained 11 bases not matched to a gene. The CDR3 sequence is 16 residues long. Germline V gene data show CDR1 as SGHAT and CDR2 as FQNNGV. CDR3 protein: CASSTSSGSPAGELFF. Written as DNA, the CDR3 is TGTGCCAGCAGCACATCCAGCGGGAGTCCCGCCGGGGAGCTGTTTTTT.

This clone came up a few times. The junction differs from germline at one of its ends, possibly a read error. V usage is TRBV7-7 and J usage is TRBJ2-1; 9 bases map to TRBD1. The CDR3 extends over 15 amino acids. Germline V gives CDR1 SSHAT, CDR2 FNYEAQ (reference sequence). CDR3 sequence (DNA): TGTGCTAGCAGCCCCGGGACAGGGAACGACAATGAGCAGTTCTTC. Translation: CASSPGTGNDNEQFF.

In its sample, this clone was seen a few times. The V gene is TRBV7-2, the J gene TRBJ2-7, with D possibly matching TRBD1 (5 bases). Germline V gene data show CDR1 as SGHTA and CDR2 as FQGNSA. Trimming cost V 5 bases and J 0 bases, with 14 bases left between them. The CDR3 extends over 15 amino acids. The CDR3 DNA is TGTGCCAGCAGCCCACGGGCCGACAGCTCCTACGAGCAGTACTTC. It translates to CASSPRADSSYEQYF.

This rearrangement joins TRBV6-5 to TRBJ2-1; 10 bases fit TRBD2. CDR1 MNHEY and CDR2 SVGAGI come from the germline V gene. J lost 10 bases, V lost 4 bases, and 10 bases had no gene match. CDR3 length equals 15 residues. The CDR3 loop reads CASSSPTSGTKEQFF. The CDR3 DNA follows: TGTGCCAGCAGTTCCCCCACTAGCGGGACAAAAGAGCAGTTCTTC.

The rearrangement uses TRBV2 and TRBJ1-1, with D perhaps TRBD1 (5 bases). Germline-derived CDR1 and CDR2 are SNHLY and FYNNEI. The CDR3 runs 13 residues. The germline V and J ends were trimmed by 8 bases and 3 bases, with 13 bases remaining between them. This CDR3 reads CASARQRDTEAFF. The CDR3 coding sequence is TGTGCCAGCGCGAGACAGCGAGACACTGAAGCTTTCTTT.

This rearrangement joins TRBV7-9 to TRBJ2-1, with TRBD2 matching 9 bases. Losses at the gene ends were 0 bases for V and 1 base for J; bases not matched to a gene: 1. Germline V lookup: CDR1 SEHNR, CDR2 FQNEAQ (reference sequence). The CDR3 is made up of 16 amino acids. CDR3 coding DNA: TGTGCCAGCAGCTTAGCGACTAGCGGATCCTACAATGAGCAGTTCTTC. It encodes CASSLATSGSYNEQFF.

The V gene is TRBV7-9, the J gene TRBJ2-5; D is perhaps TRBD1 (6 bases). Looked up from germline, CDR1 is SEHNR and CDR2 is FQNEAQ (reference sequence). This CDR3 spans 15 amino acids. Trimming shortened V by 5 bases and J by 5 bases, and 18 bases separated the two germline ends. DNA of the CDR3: TGTGCCAGCAGCCACCGGGACAAACCCACCGAGACCCAGTACTTC. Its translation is CASSHRDKPTETQYF.

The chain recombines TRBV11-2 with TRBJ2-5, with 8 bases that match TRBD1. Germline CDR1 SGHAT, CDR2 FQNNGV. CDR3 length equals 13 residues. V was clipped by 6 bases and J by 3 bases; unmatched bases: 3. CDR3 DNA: TGTGCCAGCAGGTGGGGACAGGAAGAGACCCAGTACTTC. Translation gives CASRWGQEETQYF.

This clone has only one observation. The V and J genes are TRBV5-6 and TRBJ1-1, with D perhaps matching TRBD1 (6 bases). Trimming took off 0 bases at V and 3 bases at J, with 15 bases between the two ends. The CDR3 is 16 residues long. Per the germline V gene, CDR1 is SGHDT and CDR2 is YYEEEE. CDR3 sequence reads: CASSLVGGRMDTEAFF. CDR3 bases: TGTGCCAGCAGCTTGGTGGGGGGGCGGATGGACACTGAAGCTTTCTTT. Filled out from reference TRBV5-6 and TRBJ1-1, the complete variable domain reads DAGVTQSPTHLIKTRGQQVTLRCSPKSGHDTVSWYQQALGQGPQFIFQYYEEEERQRGNFPDRFSGHQFPNYSSELNVNALLLGDSALYLCASSLVGGRMDTEAFFGQGTRLTVV.

This CDR3 is CASSSPGGPEAFF. CDR3 sequence (DNA): TGTGCCAGCAGCTCACCCGGGGGTCCTGAAGCTTTCTTT. The chain uses TRBV9 and TRBJ1-1, with D tentatively TRBD1 (5 bases). The CDR3 covers 13 residues. Germline CDR1 and CDR2: SGDLS and YYNGEE. Trimming pared 4 bases from V and 6 bases from J, leaving 13 bases between. Complete variable domain (other parts from reference TRBV9 and TRBJ1-1): DSGVTQTPKHLITATGQRVTLRCSPRSGDLSVYWYQQSLDQGLQFLIQYYNGEERAKGNILERFSAQQFPDLHSELNLSSLELGDSALYFCASSSPGGPEAFFGQGTRLTVV.

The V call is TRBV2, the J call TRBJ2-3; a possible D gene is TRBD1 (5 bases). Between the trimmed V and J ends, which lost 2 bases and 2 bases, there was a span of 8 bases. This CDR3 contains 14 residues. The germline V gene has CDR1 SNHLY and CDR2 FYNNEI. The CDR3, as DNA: TGTGCCAGCAGTGAATCCAGGGCCACAGATACGCAGTATTTT. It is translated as CASSESRATDTQYF.

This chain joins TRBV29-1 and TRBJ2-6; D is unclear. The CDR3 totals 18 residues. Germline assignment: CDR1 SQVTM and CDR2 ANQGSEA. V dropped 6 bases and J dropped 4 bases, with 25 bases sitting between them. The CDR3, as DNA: TGCAGCGTACCCGAGGTCGGGTCTTCCTCTTGGGGGGCCAACGTCCTGACTTTC. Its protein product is CSVPEVGSSSWGANVLTF. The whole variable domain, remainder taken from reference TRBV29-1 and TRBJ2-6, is SAVISQKPSRDICQRGTSLTIQCQVDSQVTMMFWYRQQPGQSLTLIATANQGSEATYESGFVIDKFPISRPNLTFSTLTVSNMSPEDSSIYLCSVPEVGSSSWGANVLTFGAGSRLTVL.

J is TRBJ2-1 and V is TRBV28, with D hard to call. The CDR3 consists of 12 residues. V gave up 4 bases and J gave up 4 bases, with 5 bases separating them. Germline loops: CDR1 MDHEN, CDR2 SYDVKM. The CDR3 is CASSYRYNEQFF. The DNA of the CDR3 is TGTGCCAGCAGTTATCGGTACAATGAGCAGTTCTTC. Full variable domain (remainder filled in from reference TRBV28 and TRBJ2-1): DVKVTQSSRYLVKRTGEKVFLECVQDMDHENMFWYRQDPGLGLRLIYFSYDVKMKEKGDIPEGYSVSREKKERFSLILESASTNQTSMYLCASSYRYNEQFFGPGTRLTVL.

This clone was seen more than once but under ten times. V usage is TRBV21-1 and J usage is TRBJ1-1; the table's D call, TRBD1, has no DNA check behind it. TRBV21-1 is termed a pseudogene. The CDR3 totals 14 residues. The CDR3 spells CASSKGSRGTEAFF. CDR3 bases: TGTGCCAGCAGCAAAGGAAGCAGGGGTACTGAAGCTTTCTTT.

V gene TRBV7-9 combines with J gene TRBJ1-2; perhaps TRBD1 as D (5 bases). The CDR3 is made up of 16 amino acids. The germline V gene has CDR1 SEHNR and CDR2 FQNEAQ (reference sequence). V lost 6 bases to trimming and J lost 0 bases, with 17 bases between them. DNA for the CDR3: TGTGCCAGCAGATATGGACCGGACATACCTAACTATGGCTACACCTTC. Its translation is CASRYGPDIPNYGYTF.

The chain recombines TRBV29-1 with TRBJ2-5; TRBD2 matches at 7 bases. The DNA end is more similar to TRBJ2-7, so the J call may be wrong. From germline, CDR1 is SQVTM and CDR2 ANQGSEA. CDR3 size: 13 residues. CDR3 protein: CSVAQVREGEQYF. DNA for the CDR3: TGCAGCGTTGCCCAGGTTAGGGAGGGCGAGCAGTACTTC.

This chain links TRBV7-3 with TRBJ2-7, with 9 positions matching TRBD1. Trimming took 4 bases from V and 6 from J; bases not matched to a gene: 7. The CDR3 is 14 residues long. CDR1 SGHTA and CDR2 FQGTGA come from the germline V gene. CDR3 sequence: CASSSSGQGSEQYF. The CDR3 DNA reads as TGTGCCAGCAGCTCCAGTGGACAGGGGTCCGAGCAGTACTTC.

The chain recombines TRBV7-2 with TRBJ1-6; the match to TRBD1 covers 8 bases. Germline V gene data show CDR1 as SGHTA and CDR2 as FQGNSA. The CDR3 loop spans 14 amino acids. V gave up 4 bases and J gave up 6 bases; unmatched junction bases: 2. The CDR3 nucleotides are TGTGCCAGCAGCTACGACAGGGGTAATTCACCCCTCCACTTT. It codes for CASSYDRGNSPLHF.

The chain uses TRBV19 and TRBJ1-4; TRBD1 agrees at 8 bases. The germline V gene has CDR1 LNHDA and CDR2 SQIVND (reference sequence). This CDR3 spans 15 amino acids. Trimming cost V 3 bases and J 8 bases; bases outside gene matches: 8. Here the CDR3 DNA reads TGTGCCAGTAGTATTCCCCCGACAGGGGACGAAAAACTGTTTTTT. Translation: CASSIPPTGDEKLFF.

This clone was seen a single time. CDR3 nucleotides: TGTGCCAGCAGCTCGGGGTTATTAGGTCCAGGAAAACTGTTTTTT. This codes for CASSSGLLGPGKLFF. The rearrangement uses TRBV7-9 and TRBJ1-4; D gene ambiguous. The CDR3 is 15 residues long. Trimming left V 4 bases short and J 10 bases short, with 19 bases between. Germline V CDR1 and CDR2: SEHNR, FQNEAQ (reference sequence).